The next 21 T cell receptor beta chains were all read from a single sample in a study of shared clonotypes between healthy human individuals. Measured with immunoSEQ multiplex PCR; TCRdb has only the in-frame clones, and not every one. The sample has roughly 600,000 clones, 95% to 98% seen once. Naivety among CD8 cells was defined by CD45RO negativity and positive CCR7 selection, thereby excluding terminally differentiated effector memory CD45RA+ cells. Material: naive CD8+ T cells sorted from blood. Receptors were obtained from a man between 25 and 39 years old in good health.

The V and J genes are TRBV15 and TRBJ2-7; TRBD2 matches at 7 bases. Germline V gene data show CDR1 as LNHNV and CDR2 as YYDKDF (reference sequence). The CDR3 sequence is 15 residues long. Trimming at V came to 4 bases and at J to 4 bases, leaving 10 bases not matched to a gene. CDR3 nucleotide sequence: TGTGCCACCAGCACTAGCGGAGAGGGGTTTTACGAGCAGTACTTC. Translation: CATSTSGEGFYEQYF.

The chain is built from TRBV29-1 and TRBJ2-7, with no clear D. Germline CDR1 SQVTM, CDR2 ANQGSEA. The CDR3 totals 14 residues. V lost 4 bases to trimming and J lost 5 bases, with 18 bases between them. CDR3 nucleotides: TGCAGCGTTGGTAGGGTCCGGCAGGTCAACGAGCAGTACTTC. This encodes CSVGRVRQVNEQYF.

V is TRBV5-5 and J is TRBJ1-4, with D tentatively TRBD1 (5 bases). Trimming shortened V by 1 base and J by 7 bases, and 11 bases separated the two germline ends. Germline V gene data show CDR1 as SGHKS and CDR2 as YYEKEE (reference sequence). CDR3 length: 14 amino acids. The CDR3 sequence is CASSLSGRGEKLFF. The CDR3 nucleotides are TGTGCCAGCAGCTTGTCAGGGCGAGGTGAAAAACTGTTTTTT.

The chain employs TRBV4-1 and TRBJ1-5; TRBD1 aligns across 7 bases. In germline, CDR1 is MGHRA, CDR2 YSYEKL. The CDR3 sequence is 15 residues long. The V gene end was trimmed by 0 bases and the J gene end by 6 bases; junction bases not matched to a gene: 5. The DNA of the CDR3 is TGCGCCAGCAGCCAAGAAATAGCAGGGGGTCAGCCCCAGCATTTT. Translated, it gives CASSQEIAGGQPQHF.

The chain carries TRBV28 and TRBJ2-7; no reliable D call. The CDR3 contains 13 residues. In germline, CDR1 is MDHEN, CDR2 SYDVKM. V was shortened by 1 base and J by 4 bases, with 8 bases between the two germline ends. CDR3 in amino acids: CASSLYGSYEQYF. Here the CDR3 DNA reads TGTGCCAGCAGTTTATATGGATCGTACGAGCAGTACTTC.

The chain recombines TRBV5-5 with TRBJ1-2; maybe TRBD1 (6 bases). The V end was cut by 2 bases, the J end by 2 bases, with 13 bases between. The CDR3 is 15 amino acids. Per germline, CDR1 SGHKS and CDR2 YYEKEE (reference sequence). CDR3 residues: CASSFPDTGNYGYTF. In DNA form, the CDR3 reads TGTGCCAGCAGCTTCCCCGACACAGGGAACTATGGCTACACCTTC. The full variable domain, rest sourced from reference TRBV5-5 and TRBJ1-2, is DAGVTQSPTHLIKTRGQQVTLRCSPISGHKSVSWYQQVLGQGPQFIFQYYEKEERGRGNFPDRFSARQFPNYSSELNVNALLLGDSALYLCASSFPDTGNYGYTFGSGTRLTVV.

The chain employs TRBV5-1 and TRBJ2-3; unclear D gene. The CDR3 loop spans 12 amino acids. Trimming left V 3 bases short and J 0 bases short, with 2 bases between. CDR1 and CDR2 from the germline V gene are SGHRS and YFSETQ. The CDR3 protein is CASSSSTDTQYF. For the CDR3, the DNA is TGCGCCAGCAGCTCAAGCACAGATACGCAGTATTTT.

This chain uses TRBV27 with TRBJ1-1, with D possibly matching TRBD1 (6 bases). CDR1 is MNHEY, CDR2 SMNVEV, per germline (reference sequence). V was pared by 5 bases and J by 1 base, with 11 bases between. This CDR3 has 14 amino acids. The CDR3 DNA follows: TGTGCCAGCAGTAGTAACAGGGCGAACACTGAAGCTTTCTTT. This encodes CASSSNRANTEAFF.

The genes are TRBV6-1 and TRBJ2-7; 9 bases fit TRBD1. This CDR3 has 15 residues. The V segment lost 6 bases and the J segment 2 bases; nucleotides outside the gene matches: 8. The germline V gene has CDR1 MNHNS and CDR2 SASEGT. The CDR3 region is CASSPGQGTTYEQYF. The CDR3 nucleotides are TGTGCCAGCAGCCCCGGACAGGGGACAACCTACGAGCAGTACTTC.

V gene TRBV9 combines with J gene TRBJ2-5; D is possibly TRBD2 (6 bases). V gave up 3 bases and J gave up 3 bases, with 12 bases separating them. Germline V gene lookup returns CDR1 SGDLS and CDR2 YYNGEE. This CDR3 is built from 14 residues. CDR3 in DNA: TGTGCCAGCAGCGGCGGGACTCCCAAAGAGACCCAGTACTTC. Protein sequence: CASSGGTPKETQYF.

This chain joins TRBV19 and TRBJ1-1, with TRBD1 as a possible D gene (5 bases). V gave up 5 bases and J gave up 0 bases, with 10 bases separating them. Germline V gene data show CDR1 as LNHDA and CDR2 as SQIVND (reference sequence). The CDR3 runs 14 residues. CDR3 sequence: CASSRWGMNTEAFF. In DNA form, the CDR3 reads TGTGCCAGTAGTCGGTGGGGGATGAACACTGAAGCTTTCTTT. Filled out from reference TRBV19 and TRBJ1-1, the complete variable domain reads DGGITQSPKYLFRKEGQNVTLSCEQNLNHDAMYWYRQDPGQGLRLIYYSQIVNDFQKGDIAEGYSVSREKKESFPLTVTSAQKNPTAFYLCASSRWGMNTEAFFGQGTRLTVV.

The gene calls are TRBV6-1 and TRBJ2-5; D is unresolved. V was clipped by 2 bases and J by 5 bases, with 12 bases between them. The CDR3 has 14 residues. Germline values: CDR1 MNHNS, CDR2 SASEGT. Written as DNA, the CDR3 is TGTGCCAGCAGTGAAATGCCACTCGCCGAGACCCAGTACTTC. Encoded protein: CASSEMPLAETQYF.

This chain joins TRBV7-3 and TRBJ2-1; no firm D call. Germline CDR1 and CDR2: SGHTA and FQGTGA. The CDR3 sequence is 17 residues long. V lost 6 bases, J lost 8 bases, and 26 bases lay in between. The CDR3 DNA reads as TGTGCCAGCAGACGTCCGCCACAACGGACCCCATCGGATGAGCAGTTCTTC. Translation gives CASRRPPQRTPSDEQFF.

This clone was recorded only once. The chain combines TRBV7-9 with TRBJ2-3, with 12 nucleotides matching TRBD2. V lost 4 bases and J lost 0; bases outside the gene matches: 2. The CDR3 runs to 16 residues. CDR1 is SEHNR and CDR2 is FQNEAQ in the germline V gene (reference sequence). CDR3 residues: CASSSGLAGSTDTQYF. For the CDR3, the DNA is TGTGCCAGCAGCTCAGGACTAGCGGGAAGCACAGATACGCAGTATTTT.

The chain employs TRBV27 and TRBJ2-1; no reliable D call. The CDR3 runs to 16 residues. Looked up from germline, CDR1 is MNHEY and CDR2 is SMNVEV (reference sequence). Between the trimmed V and J ends, which lost 2 bases and 3 bases, there was a span of 14 bases. The DNA of the CDR3 is TGTGCCAGCAGTTTACTCCAAGTCCTAGACTACAATGAGCAGTTCTTC. Encoded protein: CASSLLQVLDYNEQFF.

The rearrangement joins TRBV27 to TRBJ1-3; D not certain. Trimming removed 6 bases at V and 2 bases at J, with 11 bases between. Germline-derived CDR1 and CDR2 are MNHEY and SMNVEV (reference sequence). This CDR3 region has 14 residues. The CDR3 region is CASSHPGAGNTIYF. The CDR3 coding sequence is TGTGCCAGCAGCCACCCCGGGGCTGGAAACACCATATATTTT.

This clone is a singleton in its sample. The chain recombines TRBV25-1 with TRBJ2-2; no definite D call. Germline loops: CDR1 MGHDK, CDR2 SYGVNS. Trimming left V 3 bases short and J 0 bases short, with 8 bases between. The CDR3 runs to 15 residues. The CDR3 protein is CASSDYGPNTGELFF. The CDR3 region has the DNA TGTGCCAGCAGTGATTACGGACCGAACACCGGGGAGCTGTTTTTT.

The V call is TRBV29-1, the J call TRBJ2-7; possibly TRBD1 for D (6 bases). The ends were cut back, 2 bases at V and 2 bases at J, with 13 bases in the middle. CDR1 and CDR2 from the germline V gene are SQVTM and ANQGSEA. The CDR3 runs 14 residues. CDR3 protein: CSVELEYRAYEQYF. DNA of the CDR3: TGCAGCGTTGAACTGGAATACAGGGCCTACGAGCAGTACTTC.

The chain recombines TRBV11-2 with TRBJ2-1; 14 bases are a match to TRBD2. In germline, CDR1 is SGHAT, CDR2 FQNNGV. The CDR3 extends over 17 amino acids. Germline trimming cut 1 base from V and 8 bases from J; bases unmatched to any gene: 7. Here the CDR3 DNA reads TGTGCCAGCAGCTTAGGCCAGACTAGCGGGAGGGGGGATGAGCAGTTCTTC. Translating gives CASSLGQTSGRGDEQFF.

The chain recombines TRBV15 with TRBJ2-1; 13 bases map to TRBD2. This CDR3 is 16 amino acids long. Per germline, CDR1 LNHNV and CDR2 YYDKDF (reference sequence). The junction had 1 base not matched to a gene; V was cut back by 0 bases and J by 5 bases. CDR3 DNA: TGTGCCACCAGCAGAGACGGGACTAGCGGGAACAATGAGCAGTTCTTC. Protein sequence: CATSRDGTSGNNEQFF.

V gene TRBV12-2 combines with J gene TRBJ2-1; the tabulated D call, TRBD2, remains unverified against the DNA. TRBV12-2 is noted as a pseudogene. The CDR3 has 16 amino acids. This chain's CDR3 is CASRSRLADKDNEQFF. CDR3 nucleotides: TGTGCAAGTCGCTCCCGACTAGCGGACAAAGACAATGAGCAGTTCTTC.